This is a list of T cell receptor beta chains from one sample in a study of shared clonotypes between healthy human individuals. Generated by immunoSEQ multiplex PCR, the TCRdb table keeps only in-frame clones and is missing some. The data hold some 2.1 million clones, with roughly 96% observed a single time. The sequenced sample was naive CD4+ T cells sorted from blood. The receptors stem from a man aged 18 to 30 in good health. Each CDR3 is given with its conserved first and last residue. The D gene is left open where the match is weak. Expanded clones get a size class; other rows say once, few or many, or leave the size out.

D	V	J	size	CDR3	DNA
-	TRBV5-1	TRBJ2-1	-	CASSLEGDEQFF	TGCGCCAGCAGCTTGGAGGGAGACGAGCAGTTCTTC
TRBD2	TRBV5-1	TRBJ2-1	-	CASSISGTSGLSSYNEQFF	TGCGCCAGCAGCATATCCGGGACTAGCGGATTAAGCTCCTACAATGAGCAGTTCTTC
-	TRBV5-1	TRBJ2-5	-	CASSLVGANQETQYF	TGCGCCAGCAGCTTGGTCGGCGCTAACCAAGAGACCCAGTACTTC
-	TRBV2	TRBJ2-3	-	CASSAGSTDTQYF	TGTGCCAGCAGTGCAGGGAGCACAGATACGCAGTATTTT
-	TRBV30	TRBJ1-1	-	CAWSVRGTEAFF	TGTGCCTGGAGTGTACGTGGCACTGAAGCTTTCTTT
TRBD1	TRBV4-1	TRBJ2-7	-	CASSQATGGFGYEQYF	TGCGCCAGCAGCCAGGCCACAGGGGGCTTTGGGTACGAGCAGTACTTC
-	TRBV7-2	TRBJ2-2	-	CASSLNGRNTGELFF	TGTGCCAGCAGCTTAAACGGGCGGAACACCGGGGAGCTGTTTTTT
-	TRBV5-1	TRBJ1-4	-	CASSFLGETNEKLFF	TGCGCCAGCAGCTTCTTAGGAGAAACTAATGAAAAACTGTTTTTT
TRBD2	TRBV11-3	TRBJ2-1	-	CASSLAAGGHNEQFF	TGTGCCAGCAGCTTAGCGGCGGGAGGGCACAATGAGCAGTTCTTC
TRBD1	TRBV10-3	TRBJ2-7	-	CAISAPGQGAYEQYF	TGTGCCATCAGTGCGCCGGGACAGGGGGCCTACGAGCAGTACTTC
-	TRBV6-6	TRBJ1-4	once	CASFDGGSTNEKLFF	TGTGCCAGCTTCGACGGTGGATCCACTAATGAAAAACTGTTTTTT
TRBD1	TRBV6-1	TRBJ2-7	-	CAGNTGQSYEQYF	TGTGCCGGAAACACGGGACAGTCCTACGAGCAGTACTTC
-	TRBV2	TRBJ1-2	-	CASSGSLGQGYGYTF	TGTGCCAGCAGTGGGAGCCTGGGTCAGGGGTATGGCTACACCTTC
-	TRBV2	TRBJ2-4	-	CASSDLQGPNIQYF	TGTGCCAGCAGTGACTTACAGGGCCCTAACATTCAGTACTTC
-	TRBV19	TRBJ2-7	-	CASRPYEGYEQYF	TGTGCCAGTAGGCCGTACGAGGGGTACGAGCAGTACTTC
-	TRBV15	TRBJ2-7	few	CATSRVQGGNEQYF	TGTGCCACCAGCAGAGTACAGGGTGGAAACGAGCAGTACTTC
-	TRBV10-1	TRBJ2-7	-	CASSEVGSYEQYF	TGCGCCAGCAGTGAGGTGGGTAGCTACGAGCAGTACTTC
-	TRBV6-1	TRBJ1-6	once	CASKGPGYNSPLHF	TGTGCCAGTAAGGGGCCGGGGTATAATTCACCCCTCCACTTT
-	TRBV4-1	TRBJ2-3	-	CASSLPSLDTQYF	TGCGCCAGCAGCCTCCCTAGCCTAGATACGCAGTATTTT
TRBD1	TRBV6-1	TRBJ2-7	-	CASSPGGTGASEQYF	TGTGCCAGCAGCCCTGGGGGGACAGGGGCCTCCGAGCAGTACTTC
-	TRBV6-6	TRBJ1-1	-	CASSELVGIEAFF	TGTGCCAGCAGTGAGCTTGTTGGCATTGAAGCTTTCTTT
-	TRBV6-5	TRBJ2-7	few	CASSAPGTYEQYF	TGTGCCAGCAGTGCCCCAGGCACCTACGAGCAGTACTTC
-	TRBV30	TRBJ1-1	-	CAWGFDRPTAEAFF	TGTGCCTGGGGATTCGACCGGCCGACAGCTGAAGCTTTCTTT
-	TRBV5-1	TRBJ1-4	-	CASSSGGQTIATNEKLFF	TGCGCCAGCAGCTCAGGAGGACAGACGATTGCAACTAATGAAAAACTGTTTTTT
TRBD1	TRBV7-2	TRBJ2-7	-	CASSLGDRGSYEQYF	TGTGCCAGCAGCTTAGGTGACAGGGGCTCCTACGAGCAGTACTTC
TRBD2	TRBV7-2	TRBJ2-2	-	CASSFSAGDITGELFF	TGTGCCAGCAGCTTCTCTGCGGGAGATATCACCGGGGAGCTGTTTTTT
TRBD2	TRBV7-2	TRBJ2-5	-	CASSAGLAGVRETQYF	TGTGCCAGCAGCGCCGGACTAGCGGGAGTGAGGGAGACCCAGTACTTC
-	TRBV6-5	TRBJ2-2	-	CATRRDTPSTGELFF	TGTGCCACCCGAAGGGACACCCCGAGCACCGGGGAGCTGTTTTTT
-	TRBV5-1	TRBJ1-6	-	CASSLMGQDSPLHF	TGCGCCAGCAGCTTGATGGGGCAGGATTCACCCCTCCACTTT
TRBD1	TRBV19	TRBJ2-1	once	CASSSKGQGAVNEQFF	TGTGCCAGTAGTTCCAAAGGACAGGGGGCAGTCAATGAGCAGTTCTTC
-	TRBV30	TRBJ2-3	-	CAWKRLSGNVGDTQYF	TGTGCCTGGAAAAGACTTTCTGGGAATGTTGGGGATACGCAGTATTTT
TRBD2	TRBV5-1	TRBJ2-1	-	CASSGRTSGRAHEQFF	TGCGCCAGCAGCGGTAGGACTAGCGGGAGGGCCCATGAGCAGTTCTTC
-	TRBV6-6	TRBJ1-1	-	CASRSGGSNTEAFF	TGTGCCAGCAGATCAGGCGGATCGAACACTGAAGCTTTCTTT
-	TRBV30	TRBJ1-4	many	CAWSVSQGGRKLFF	TGTGCCTGGAGTGTATCACAGGGCGGAAGAAAACTGTTTTTT
-	TRBV2	TRBJ2-5	-	CASTPQVQETQYF	TGTGCCAGCACCCCACAGGTGCAAGAGACCCAGTACTTC
TRBD1	TRBV6-6	TRBJ1-2	-	CASSSPGQSNYGYTF	TGTGCCAGCAGTTCGCCGGGACAGTCTAACTATGGCTACACCTTC
TRBD2	TRBV10-3	TRBJ2-7	-	CAISESRAGGTYEQYF	TGTGCCATCAGTGAGTCAAGAGCGGGGGGGACCTACGAGCAGTACTTC
-	TRBV28	TRBJ2-2	-	CASSLNSLAGELFF	TGTGCCAGCAGTTTAAATAGTCTCGCCGGGGAGCTGTTTTTT
-	TRBV7-2	TRBJ2-5	-	CASSQDKFQETQYF	TGTGCCAGCAGCCAAGACAAGTTCCAAGAGACCCAGTACTTC
TRBD1	TRBV7-2	TRBJ1-6	-	CASSLNAGGRPLHF	TGTGCCAGCAGCTTGAACGCAGGGGGCCGACCCCTCCACTTT
-	TRBV7-9	TRBJ2-7	-	CASSLGRQSYEQYF	TGTGCCAGCAGCTTAGGTCGACAGTCCTACGAGCAGTACTTC
TRBD1	TRBV6-6	TRBJ2-7	-	CASSNGQGYEQYF	TGTGCCAGCAGTAATGGACAGGGCTACGAGCAGTACTTC
-	TRBV5-1	TRBJ2-5	-	CASSESFSGTQYF	TGCGCCAGCAGTGAAAGCTTTTCAGGGACCCAGTACTTC
-	TRBV7-7	TRBJ1-1	-	CASSPGLGNTEAFF	TGTGCTAGCAGTCCGGGCTTGGGGAACACTGAAGCTTTCTTT
-	TRBV6-5	TRBJ2-2	-	CASRFLSGNTGELFF	TGTGCCAGCAGATTCCTTAGCGGGAACACCGGGGAGCTGTTTTTT
TRBD2	TRBV10-3	TRBJ2-7	-	CAAGSERDYEQYF	TGTGCCGCCGGTTCAGAGCGGGATTACGAGCAGTACTTC
-	TRBV5-5	TRBJ1-6	-	CASSLEGSNNSPLHF	TGTGCCAGCAGCTTGGAGGGGAGTAATAATTCACCCCTCCACTTT
TRBD1	TRBV5-1	TRBJ1-5	-	CASSLSTGANQPQHF	TGCGCCAGCAGCTTATCTACAGGGGCAAATCAGCCCCAGCATTTT
TRBD2	TRBV15	TRBJ2-5	-	CATSRGHGLAAQETQYF	TGTGCCACCAGCAGAGGGCACGGACTAGCAGCCCAAGAGACCCAGTACTTC
-	TRBV4-2	TRBJ1-2	-	CASSQGGSNYGYTF	TGTGCCAGCAGCCAAGGAGGGTCTAACTATGGCTACACCTTC
-	TRBV7-2	TRBJ2-7	-	CASSQGPGYEQYF	TGTGCCAGCAGCCAAGGCCCGGGGTACGAGCAGTACTTC
TRBD1	TRBV7-6	TRBJ2-5	-	CASSRDRGRGNEETQYF	TGTGCCAGCTCCCGGGACAGGGGGAGAGGGAACGAAGAGACCCAGTACTTC
-	TRBV9	TRBJ2-7	-	CASSVEVGMAYEQYF	TGTGCCAGCAGCGTAGAGGTCGGCATGGCCTACGAGCAGTACTTC